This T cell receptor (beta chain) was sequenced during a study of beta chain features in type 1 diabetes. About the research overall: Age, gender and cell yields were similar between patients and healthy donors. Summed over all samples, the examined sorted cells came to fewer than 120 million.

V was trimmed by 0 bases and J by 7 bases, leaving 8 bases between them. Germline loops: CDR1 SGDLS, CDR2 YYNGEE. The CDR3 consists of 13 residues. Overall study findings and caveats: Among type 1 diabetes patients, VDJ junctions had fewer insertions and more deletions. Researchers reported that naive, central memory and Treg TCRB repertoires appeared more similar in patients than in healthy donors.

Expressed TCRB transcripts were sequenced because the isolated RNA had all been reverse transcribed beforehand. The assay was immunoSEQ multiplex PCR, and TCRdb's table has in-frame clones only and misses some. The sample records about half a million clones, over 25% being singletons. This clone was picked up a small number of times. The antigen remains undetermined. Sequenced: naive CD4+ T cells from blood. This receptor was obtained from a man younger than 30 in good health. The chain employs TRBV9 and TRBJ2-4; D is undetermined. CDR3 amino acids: CASSVDQRNIQYF. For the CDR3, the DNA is TGTGCCAGCAGCGTAGATCAGCGTAACATTCAGTACTTC.